The 25 T cell receptor beta chains below come from one sample, sequenced in a study of memory CD4+ T cells and cytomegalovirus serostatus. The sort gate was single viable CD3+CD4+CD8-CD45RO+ cells for memory CD4+ T cells. Clones were sequenced by immunoSEQ multiplex PCR, and TCRdb holds only the in-frame ones, with some missing. There are tens of thousands of clones in the sample; about 76% occur only once, and about 4.7% lies in the top ten. The material sequenced was memory CD4+ T cells from blood. The receptors derive from an adult in good health and CMV-seropositive.

This sequence joins TRBV9 and TRBJ2-7; D might be TRBD1 or TRBD2, each matching 5 bases. The germline V gene has CDR1 SGDLS and CDR2 YYNGEE. Trimming stripped 4 bases from V and 1 base from J, with 15 bases between. The CDR3 is made up of 15 amino acids. The CDR3 region is CASSRGDLHSYEQYF. The DNA for the CDR3 is TGTGCCAGCAGCCGAGGGGACCTCCATTCCTACGAGCAGTACTTC. Drawing the rest from reference TRBV9 and TRBJ2-7, the complete variable domain is DSGVTQTPKHLITATGQRVTLRCSPRSGDLSVYWYQQSLDQGLQFLIQYYNGEERAKGNILERFSAQQFPDLHSELNLSSLELGDSALYFCASSRGDLHSYEQYFGPGTRLTVT.

Comment on this clone: Because it lacks the conserved phenylalanine or tryptophan at the end, this CDR3 is likely a read error. The DNA is left out, because the CDR3 cannot be placed on it with certainty; the CDR3 is given as TCRdb lists it. Here the CDR3 reads CASSGCHA. The chain recombines TRBV2 with TRBJ2-7. The CDR3 is 8 amino acids in total, end residues counted. The germline CDR1 and CDR2 sequences are SNHLY and FYNNEI.

This chain uses TRBV5-1 with TRBJ1-2; 9 bases are shared with TRBD1. CDR3 length: 17 residues. From germline, CDR1 is SGHRS and CDR2 YFSETQ. The V segment lost 3 bases and the J segment 3 bases; nucleotides outside the gene matches: 12. The CDR3 protein is CASSSSRDRVNYYGYTF. In DNA form, the CDR3 reads TGCGCCAGCAGCTCGTCCCGGGACAGGGTAAACTACTATGGCTACACCTTC.

The chain links TRBV28 to TRBJ1-2; 10 bases agree with TRBD1. CDR3 length: 15 residues. Per the germline V gene, CDR1 is MDHEN and CDR2 is SYDVKM. V was clipped by 1 base and J by 8 bases; unmatched bases: 7. CDR3 amino acids: CASSLSGTGVSGYTF. CDR3 coding DNA: TGTGCCAGCAGTTTATCGGGGACAGGGGTGAGCGGCTACACCTTC.

Comment on this clone: Within the sample, other DNA sequences also encode this same CDR3. The genes are TRBV14 and TRBJ2-5, with no clear D. This CDR3 is 11 amino acids long. Trimming left V 4 bases short and J 5 bases short, with 5 bases between. The germline gives CDR1 SGHDN, CDR2 FVKESK. The CDR3 loop reads CASSLGETQYF. The CDR3 nucleotides read TGTGCCAGCAGCCTTGGGGAGACCCAGTACTTC.

The V gene is TRBV7-8, the J gene TRBJ2-3, with a possible D match to TRBD2 (5 bases). The CDR3 covers 12 residues. The germline V gene encodes CDR1 SGHVS and CDR2 FQNEAQ. The germline V and J ends were trimmed by 5 bases and 5 bases, with 8 bases remaining between them. CDR3 region: CASSPAGDTQYF. In DNA, the CDR3 is TGTGCCAGCAGCCCGGCGGGAGATACGCAGTATTTT.

This clone showed up just once. Relative to the germline gene, one junction end is altered; a read error may explain this. The V gene is TRBV7-8, the J gene TRBJ1-5, with TRBD1 as a possible D gene (5 bases). Germline lookup yields CDR1 SGHVS and CDR2 FQNEAQ. The CDR3 covers 14 residues. In DNA form, the CDR3 reads TGTGCCAGCAGCTTAGTTCCAGGGAATCGGCCCCAGCATTTT. It is translated as CASSLVPGNRPQHF.

The rearrangement uses TRBV2 and TRBJ2-6; maybe TRBD2 (7 bases). CDR3 length: 16 residues. Germline assignment: CDR1 SNHLY and CDR2 FYNNEI. V lost 2 bases and J 2 bases, leaving 10 bases between the germline ends. This CDR3 is CASSETGGAGANVLTF. As DNA, the CDR3 is TGTGCCAGCAGTGAAACGGGGGGCGCTGGGGCCAACGTCCTGACTTTC.

DNA for the CDR3: TGTGCCAGCAGCGAGGGCGGGGAGCTTAATGAAAAACTGTTTTTT. As protein: CASSEGGELNEKLFF. V usage is TRBV7-9 and J usage is TRBJ1-4, with D uncertain. CDR1 and CDR2 from the germline V gene are SEHNR and FQNEAQ (reference sequence). The ends were cut back, 5 bases at V and 4 bases at J, with 14 bases in the middle. The CDR3 totals 15 residues. The full variable domain, its missing parts supplied by reference TRBV7-9 and TRBJ1-4, is DTGVSQNPRHKITKRGQNVTFRCDPISEHNRLYWYRQTLGQGPEFLTYFQNEAQLEKSRLLSDRFSAERPKGSFSTLEIQRTEQGDSAMYLCASSEGGELNEKLFFGSGTQLSVL.

The genes are TRBV9 and TRBJ2-6, with unresolved D. The V end lost 3 bases, the J end lost 1 base, and 5 bases lay between the germline ends. This CDR3 region has 14 residues. In germline, CDR1 is SGDLS, CDR2 YYNGEE. CDR3 amino acids: CASSAYSGANVLTF. CDR3 nucleotide sequence: TGTGCCAGCAGCGCCTATTCTGGGGCCAACGTCCTGACTTTC.

A few counts support this clone. The chain has TRBV7-3 and TRBJ2-5; 7 nucleotides line up with TRBD1. V lost 4 bases and J lost 3; bases outside the gene matches: 5. The CDR3 loop spans 14 amino acids. The germline V gene has CDR1 SGHTA and CDR2 FQGTGA. The CDR3 protein is CASSYMGQKETQYF. DNA for the CDR3: TGTGCCAGCAGCTACATGGGACAGAAAGAGACCCAGTACTTC.

V is TRBV5-1 and J is TRBJ2-1; either TRBD1 or TRBD2 may supply D (5 bases each). The germline gives CDR1 SGHRS, CDR2 YFSETQ. The CDR3 covers 16 residues. V lost 0 bases, J lost 0 bases, and 10 bases lay in between. CDR3 sequence reads: CASSLGGRSSYNEQFF. The CDR3 DNA reads TGCGCCAGCAGCTTGGGGGGACGGAGCTCCTACAATGAGCAGTTCTTC.

The chain combines TRBV9 with TRBJ2-1; the D gene is possibly TRBD2 (5 bases). Trimming pared 2 bases from V and 5 bases from J, leaving 14 bases between. The CDR3 runs to 15 residues. Germline V gives CDR1 SGDLS, CDR2 YYNGEE. The DNA of the CDR3 is TGTGCCAGCAGCGTCCGGGATTATACTCACAATGAGCAGTTCTTC. It translates to CASSVRDYTHNEQFF. Complete variable domain (other parts from reference TRBV9 and TRBJ2-1): DSGVTQTPKHLITATGQRVTLRCSPRSGDLSVYWYQQSLDQGLQFLIQYYNGEERAKGNILERFSAQQFPDLHSELNLSSLELGDSALYFCASSVRDYTHNEQFFGPGTRLTVL.

This chain links TRBV5-1 with TRBJ1-1; 8 bases are shared with TRBD1. The germline CDR1 and CDR2 sequences are SGHRS and YFSETQ. This CDR3 spans 15 amino acids. The V gene end was trimmed by 4 bases and the J gene end by 6 bases; junction bases not matched to a gene: 11. CDR3 amino acids: CASSPSTGEGAEAFF. The CDR3 DNA is TGCGCCAGCAGCCCTTCGACAGGGGAAGGGGCTGAAGCTTTCTTT.

The J gene is TRBJ1-4, the V gene TRBV29-1; D is possibly TRBD1 (6 bases). V was shortened by 4 bases and J by 8 bases, with 11 bases between the two germline ends. The germline V gene encodes CDR1 SQVTM and CDR2 ANQGSEA. The CDR3 length is 12 residues. CDR3 nucleotides: TGCAGCGTTGCCCAGGGGAAGGAAAAACTGTTTTTT. Encoded protein: CSVAQGKEKLFF.

This sequence joins TRBV6-1 and TRBJ1-2; 9 nucleotides agree with TRBD1. The germline gives CDR1 MNHNS, CDR2 SASEGT. Trimming took 0 bases from V and 4 from J; bases not matched to a gene: 6. The CDR3 loop spans 16 amino acids. The CDR3 DNA reads TGTGCCAGCAGTGAAGCGCCCCGACAGGGGGTCTATGGCTACACCTTC. This encodes CASSEAPRQGVYGYTF.

This clone was detected a few times. The chain combines TRBV6-1 with TRBJ1-2; perhaps TRBD1 as D (6 bases). The CDR3 contains 13 residues. Germline CDR1 MNHNS, CDR2 SASEGT. With 8 bases removed from V and 5 bases from J, the gap between germline ends came to 15 bases. CDR3 in amino acids: CASLKPGAYGYTF. The CDR3 bases are TGTGCCAGCTTAAAACCGGGGGCGTATGGCTACACCTTC.

The rearrangement uses TRBV15 and TRBJ2-1; no clear D gene. CDR3 size: 16 residues. Trimming removed 1 base at V and 7 bases at J, with 17 bases between. Germline lookup yields CDR1 LNHNV and CDR2 YYDKDF (reference sequence). The CDR3: CATSRGGLMKVNEQFF. The CDR3 DNA reads TGTGCCACCAGCAGAGGTGGCCTCATGAAAGTAAATGAGCAGTTCTTC.

The J gene is TRBJ1-1, the V gene TRBV18; D gene uncertain. The CDR3 runs 14 residues. CDR1 and CDR2 (germline): KGHSH, LQKENI. V was cut by 3 bases and J by 0 bases, with 8 bases left in between. The CDR3 bases are TGTGCCAGCTCACCCCTGGGGATGAACACTGAAGCTTTCTTT. Translated, it gives CASSPLGMNTEAFF.

This chain links TRBV29-1 with TRBJ2-1; D might be TRBD1 (5 bases). Germline CDR1 reads SQVTM; CDR2 reads ANQGSEA. V shed 2 bases and J shed 7 bases, with 15 bases lying between them. The CDR3 is 14 residues long. The CDR3 DNA follows: TGCAGCGTTGAAAGACAGAGCCTAGGAAATGAGCAGTTCTTC. It codes for CSVERQSLGNEQFF.

This chain uses TRBV5-1 with TRBJ1-2; no reliable D call. The CDR3 spans 12 residues. Germline-derived CDR1 and CDR2 are SGHRS and YFSETQ. Trimming left V 2 bases short and J 14 bases short, with 16 bases between. CDR3 in amino acids: CASSFQEPPETF. The CDR3 DNA follows: TGCGCCAGCAGCTTCCAGGAACCACCCGAGACCTTC.

This clone was counted once. This chain connects TRBV19 to TRBJ1-5, with D unclear. The CDR3 runs 14 residues. Germline V CDR1 and CDR2: LNHDA, SQIVND (reference sequence). Deletions cut 7 bases from V and 4 bases from J, with 14 bases between. The CDR3 reads CASTPLGGNQPQHF. DNA for the CDR3: TGTGCCAGTACTCCCCTCGGCGGAAATCAGCCCCAGCATTTT.

V is TRBV19 and J is TRBJ2-5, with 11 bases identical to TRBD1. The germline V gene has CDR1 LNHDA and CDR2 SQIVND (reference sequence). This CDR3 spans 14 amino acids. The junction had 2 bases not matched to a gene; V was cut back by 3 bases and J by 5 bases. The CDR3 reads CASSMGTGGETQYF. The CDR3 nucleotides read TGTGCCAGTAGTATGGGGACAGGGGGGGAGACCCAGTACTTC.

There are a few counts of this clone. This rearrangement joins TRBV11-2 to TRBJ1-5; no clear D gene. Germline CDR1 and CDR2: SGHAT and FQNNGV. The length of the CDR3 is 14 residues. Trimming pared 1 base from V and 7 bases from J, leaving 11 bases between. CDR3 nucleotides: TGTGCCAGCAGCTTAGGACCCAGCAGACAGCCCCAGCATTTT. It codes for CASSLGPSRQPQHF.

This clone came up many times. The chain has TRBV15 and TRBJ2-5; D is undetermined. Germline CDR1 and CDR2: LNHNV and YYDKDF (reference sequence). Trimming removed 1 base at V and 5 bases at J, with 8 bases between. The CDR3 runs 13 residues. The CDR3 reads CATSRVVSETQYF. In DNA, the CDR3 is TGTGCCACCAGCAGAGTCGTGTCGGAGACCCAGTACTTC. The full variable domain, its missing parts supplied by reference TRBV15 and TRBJ2-5, is DAMVIQNPRYQVTQFGKPVTLSCSQTLNHNVMYWYQQKSSQAPKLLFHYYDKDFNNEADTPDNFQSRRPNTSFCFLDIRSPGLGDTAMYLCATSRVVSETQYFGPGTRLLVL.